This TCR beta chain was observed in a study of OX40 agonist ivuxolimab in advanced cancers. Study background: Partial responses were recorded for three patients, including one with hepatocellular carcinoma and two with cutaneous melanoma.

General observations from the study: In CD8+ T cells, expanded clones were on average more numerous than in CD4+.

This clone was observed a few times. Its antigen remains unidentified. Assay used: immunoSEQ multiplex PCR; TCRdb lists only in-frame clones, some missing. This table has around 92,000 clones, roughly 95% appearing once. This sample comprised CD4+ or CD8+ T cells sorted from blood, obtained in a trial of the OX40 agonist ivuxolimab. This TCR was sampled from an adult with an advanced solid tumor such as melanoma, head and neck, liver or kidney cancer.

The CDR3 reads CASREGWAGELFF. CDR3 sequence (DNA): TGTGCCAGCAGAGAAGGGTGGGCCGGGGAGCTGTTTTTT. This chain joins TRBV6-5 and TRBJ2-2; D unresolved. The V gene lost 6 bases and the J gene lost 6 bases, with 11 bases spanning the gap. CDR1 is MNHEY and CDR2 is SVGAGI in the germline V gene. This CDR3 region has 13 residues.